A selection of T cell receptor beta chains follows, all from one sample in a study of blood T cell repertoires in COVID-19. TCRdb's copy holds only in-frame clones and misses some; the assay was immunoSEQ multiplex PCR. The sample lists approximately 80,000 clones, approximately 86% occurring once. The sample was peripheral blood. The receptor source for this set is a man in his forties with acute or convalescent COVID-19. CDR3s include the opening cysteine and the closing phenylalanine or tryptophan. The D gene is left open where the match is weak. Not all rows give a size; the values are once, few, many and, for expanded clones, a class.

>TRBJ2-3|NA|TRBV4-2|TRBD2
CASSQDLGTSVSTDTQYF
TGTGCCAGCAGCCAAGATCTTGGAACTAGCGTAAGCACAGATACGCAGTATTTT
>TRBJ2-7|NA|TRBV4-2|NA
CASSQVWEESTYEQYF
TGTGCCAGCAGCCAAGTTTGGGAGGAGAGCACCTACGAGCAGTACTTC
>TRBJ2-1|NA|TRBV10-3|TRBD2
CAISNVGTINEQFF
TGTGCCATCAGTAATGTCGGGACTATAAATGAGCAGTTCTTC
>TRBJ1-1|NA|TRBV19|TRBD1
CASSMGQGGMNTEAFF
TGTGCCAGTAGTATGGGACAGGGAGGTATGAACACTGAAGCTTTCTTT
>TRBJ1-1|few|TRBV6-6|NA
CASTFMGGRSVTEAFF
TGTGCCAGCACTTTCATGGGTGGGAGGTCCGTTACTGAAGCTTTCTTT
>TRBJ2-6|NA|TRBV30|TRBD1
CASGTDLSGANVLTF
TGTGCTTCCGGGACAGATCTCTCTGGGGCCAACGTCCTGACTTTC
>TRBJ1-2|NA|TRBV5-6|TRBD1
CASSSKPGGPLYGYTF
TGTGCCAGCAGCTCTAAACCAGGGGGCCCTCTCTATGGCTACACCTTC
>TRBJ1-2|NA|TRBV19|TRBD1
CASSPGQPYGYTF
TGTGCCAGTAGCCCGGGACAGCCCTATGGCTACACCTTC
>TRBJ1-1|NA|TRBV19|NA
CASSWGSNTEAFF
TGTGCCTCTTCCTGGGGCTCCAACACTGAAGCTTTCTTT
>TRBJ1-6|NA|TRBV5-8|NA
CASSLVWSQGNSPLHF
TGTGCCAGCAGCTTGGTTTGGTCGCAGGGTAATTCACCCCTCCACTTT
>TRBJ1-1|NA|TRBV6-5|TRBD1
CASSYQRDREPEAFF
TGTGCCAGCAGTTACCAACGGGACAGGGAACCTGAAGCTTTCTTT
>TRBJ1-3|NA|TRBV6-5|NA
CASSFIGGNTIYF
TGTGCCAGCAGTTTTATCGGTGGAAACACCATATATTTT
>TRBJ1-4|NA|TRBV12-3/TRBV12-4|NA
CASSFGEKLFF
TGTGCCAGCAGTTTCGGGGAAAAACTGTTTTTT
>TRBJ2-1|NA|TRBV12-3/TRBV12-4|NA
CASRQVDEQFF
TGTGCCAGCAGACAGGTTGATGAGCAGTTCTTC
>TRBJ1-6|NA|TRBV5-3|NA
CARSFSAYDKDNSPLHF
TGTGCCAGAAGCTTTTCGGCATACGACAAAGATAATTCACCCCTCCACTTT
>TRBJ1-1|medium-sized|TRBV14|TRBD1
CASSQLGQGNTEAFF
TGTGCCAGCAGCCAACTAGGACAGGGAAACACTGAAGCTTTCTTT
>TRBJ2-7|NA|TRBV5-1|NA
CASSLGARGEQYF
TGCGCCAGCAGCTTGGGGGCTCGGGGCGAGCAGTACTTC
>TRBJ1-2|NA|TRBV6-1|NA
CASSEVSAEGYTF
TGTGCCAGCAGTGAAGTGAGCGCGGAGGGCTACACCTTC
>TRBJ2-5|NA|TRBV29-1|NA
CSVDSGGVETQYF
TGCAGCGTTGATTCGGGGGGCGTAGAGACCCAGTACTTC
>TRBJ2-7|few|TRBV4-1|TRBD2
CASSQTREGYEQYF
TGCGCCAGCAGCCAGACCAGGGAGGGCTACGAGCAGTACTTC
>TRBJ2-1|NA|TRBV30|TRBD2
CAWSVAGGRYNEQFF
TGTGCCTGGAGTGTAGCGGGAGGGCGCTACAATGAGCAGTTCTTC
>TRBJ1-1|NA|TRBV3-1/TRBV3-2|TRBD1
CASSRTGARTEAFF
TGTGCCAGCAGCCGGACAGGGGCGAGGACTGAAGCTTTCTTT
>TRBJ1-1|NA|TRBV15|NA
CATSRGGMRTRGEEAFF
TGTGCCACCAGCAGAGGAGGTATGAGGACGCGCGGGGAAGAAGCTTTCTTT
>TRBJ1-5|NA|TRBV19|TRBD1
CASSNRGYQPQHF
TGTGCCAGTAGTAACAGGGGATATCAGCCCCAGCATTTT
>TRBJ2-5|once|TRBV7-2|TRBD1
CASSLDRGRQETQYF
TGTGCCAGCAGCTTAGACAGGGGACGCCAAGAGACCCAGTACTTC
>TRBJ2-1|NA|TRBV3-1/TRBV3-2|TRBD2
CASSRAGLAGDEQFF
TGTGCCAGCAGCCGAGCGGGACTAGCGGGGGATGAGCAGTTCTTC
>TRBJ1-3|few|TRBV7-9|NA
CASSLNTPAGNTIYF
TGTGCCAGCAGCCTGAATACACCCGCTGGAAACACCATATATTTT
>TRBJ2-1|NA|TRBV6-5|TRBD2
CASSYRGSSYNEQFF
TGTGCCAGCAGTTACCGCGGGAGCTCCTACAATGAGCAGTTCTTC
>TRBJ1-5|NA|TRBV5-4|NA
CASSLGPLGGGPQHF
TGTGCCAGCAGCTTGGGCCCTCTTGGGGGAGGGCCCCAGCATTTT
>TRBJ2-5|few|TRBV7-7|TRBD2
CASSPGGRGETQYF
TGTGCTAGCAGCCCGGGGGGGCGTGGGGAGACCCAGTACTTC
>TRBJ2-2|NA|TRBV5-5|TRBD2
CASSLRIGLAGSTGELFF
TGTGCCAGCAGCTTGAGGATCGGACTAGCGGGAAGCACCGGGGAGCTGTTTTTT
>TRBJ2-1|NA|TRBV3-1/TRBV3-2|NA
CASSHSGSSNEQFF
TGTGCCAGCAGCCACAGCGGGTCTTCCAATGAGCAGTTCTTC
>TRBJ2-7|NA|TRBV30|NA
CAWRGDANYEQYF
TGTGCCTGGAGGGGAGATGCCAACTACGAGCAGTACTTC
>TRBJ2-2|once|TRBV19|TRBD2
CASSTGGITGELFF
TGTGCCAGTAGTACGGGGGGGATCACCGGGGAGCTGTTTTTT
>TRBJ2-1|NA|TRBV30|TRBD2
CAWSPPAGMYNEQFF
TGTGCCTGGAGCCCCCCAGCGGGGATGTACAATGAGCAGTTCTTC
>TRBJ2-5|NA|TRBV29-1|NA
CSVAWSGQETQYF
TGCAGCGTTGCATGGAGTGGCCAAGAGACCCAGTACTTC
>TRBJ1-1|NA|TRBV3-1/TRBV3-2|TRBD1
CASSLGQGENTEAFF
TGTGCCAGCAGCCTGGGACAGGGAGAGAACACTGAAGCTTTCTTT
>TRBJ1-2|NA|TRBV5-3|TRBD1
CARSLGQGANYGYTF
TGTGCCAGAAGCTTGGGACAGGGAGCAAACTATGGCTACACCTTC
>TRBJ1-1|NA|TRBV5-1|TRBD1
CASSPTTGVLNTEAFF
TGCGCCAGCAGCCCGACAACAGGGGTGTTGAACACTGAAGCTTTCTTT
>TRBJ1-1|NA|TRBV7-2|NA
CASSLGGGAFF
TGTGCCAGCAGCTTAGGAGGAGGGGCTTTCTTT
>TRBJ2-3|NA|TRBV19|TRBD2
CASSWTSGGGDTQYF
TGTGCCAGTAGTTGGACTAGCGGAGGGGGGGATACGCAGTATTTT
>TRBJ1-1|few|TRBV29-1|NA
CSAPDQGTEAFF
TGCAGCGCCCCGGATCAGGGCACTGAAGCTTTCTTT
>TRBJ2-5|NA|TRBV11-2|TRBD2
CASGRGITGETQYF
TGTGCCAGCGGGAGGGGAATAACGGGAGAGACCCAGTACTTC
>TRBJ2-2|NA|TRBV21-1|NA
CASSKVLGQRTNTGELFF
TGTGCCAGCAGCAAAGTGTTGGGACAGAGGACGAACACCGGGGAGCTGTTTTTT
>TRBJ2-3|NA|TRBV24-1|NA
CATSDAPKGDDTQYF
TGTGCCACCAGTGATGCCCCAAAGGGGGACGATACGCAGTATTTT
>TRBJ1-2|NA|TRBV11-3|NA
CASSPQGPYGYTF
TGTGCCAGCAGTCCACAGGGCCCCTATGGCTACACCTTC